The rows below give T cell receptor beta chains drawn from one sample of a study of post-analysis software for immune sequencing data. TCRdb recomputed calls from the PCR reads with MiXCR, one row per CDR3 protein. The table lists about 820,000 distinct CDR3 sequences, about 50% of them singletons. Source material: blood. All receptors derive from a girl aged 10 to 17 with multiple sclerosis. Each CDR3 is given with its conserved first and last residue. D genes are given only for firm matches. The size entry is marked missing in some rows and otherwise reads once, few, many or a size class.

D	size	V	J	DNA	CDR3
TRBD2	-	TRBV20-1	TRBJ2-1	TGCAGTGCCGATAGCGGGGGGCTCCACTCGGATGAGCAGTTCTTC	CSADSGGLHSDEQFF
-	-	TRBV4-1	TRBJ2-5	TGCGCCAGCAGCCAAAACTCGCAAGAAGAGACCCAGTACTTC	CASSQNSQEETQYF
-	once	TRBV29-1	TRBJ2-7	TGCAGCGTGATACCACAGGGCAACGAGCAGTACTTC	CSVIPQGNEQYF
-	-	TRBV3-1	TRBJ1-1	TGTGCCAGCAGCCCCCGGGACGCCGTTCTGAACACTGAAGCTTTCTTT	CASSPRDAVLNTEAFF
TRBD2	-	TRBV11-2	TRBJ2-7	TGTGCCAGCAGCTTAGAAACTAGCGGGTTGTACGAGCAGTACTTC	CASSLETSGLYEQYF
TRBD2	-	TRBV12-3/TRBV12-4	TRBJ2-5	TGTGCCAGCAGTTTCCCGACTAGCGGACAAGAGACCCAGTACTTC	CASSFPTSGQETQYF
-	-	TRBV29-1	TRBJ2-1	TGCAGCGGAATAACAAACAATGAGCAGTTCTTC	CSGITNNEQFF
-	-	TRBV29-1	TRBJ1-2	TGCAGCGTACTGTGGGGGAAACGGGGCTACACCTTC	CSVLWGKRGYTF
TRBD2	-	TRBV7-9	TRBJ2-1	TGTGCCAGCAGCTTAGCACGAAGACTAGCGGAATACAATGAGCAGTTCTTC	CASSLARRLAEYNEQFF
-	-	TRBV5-5	TRBJ2-7	TGTGCCAGCAGCCCTCAGGAATCCCTCTCCTACGAGCAGTACTTC	CASSPQESLSYEQYF
-	-	TRBV9	TRBJ1-2	TGTGCCAGCAGCGCGGGAGGGACGTACTATGGCTACACCTTC	CASSAGGTYYGYTF
TRBD2	-	TRBV7-2	TRBJ2-3	TGTGCCAGCAGCTTAGGGGGACTAGCCCCGACAGATACGCAGTATTTT	CASSLGGLAPTDTQYF
-	-	TRBV20-1	TRBJ1-2	TGCAGTGCGTTGGACAGAACCCACTATGGCTACACCTTC	CSALDRTHYGYTF
TRBD1	-	TRBV29-1	TRBJ2-7	TGCAGCGCTCGCCCGGGACAGGGATCCGACTGGGATCCCTACGAGCAGTACTTC	CSARPGQGSDWDPYEQYF
TRBD1	-	TRBV5-1	TRBJ2-7	TGCGCCAGCAGCTCGGGGACAGGCACCACCTACGAGCAGTACTTC	CASSSGTGTTYEQYF
TRBD1	-	TRBV20-1	TRBJ2-3	TGCAGTGCACATCAGGGGGCGTCAGATACGCAGTATTTT	CSAHQGASDTQYF
TRBD2	-	TRBV2	TRBJ2-3	TGTGCCAGCGGACCCGGGCGGGGGGGCCTCACAGATACGCAGTATTTT	CASGPGRGGLTDTQYF
TRBD1	-	TRBV9	TRBJ2-7	TGTGCCAGCAGCGCCGGGACAGGGACCTACGAGCAGTACTTC	CASSAGTGTYEQYF
-	-	TRBV9	TRBJ2-6	TGTGCCAGCAGCGCCGGGACGGTGAACTCTGGGGCCAACGTCCTGACTTTC	CASSAGTVNSGANVLTF
-	-	TRBV12-3/TRBV12-4	TRBJ2-1	TGTGCCAGCAGTTTAGCCCGCCAGGCCAATGAGCAGTTCTTC	CASSLARQANEQFF
-	few	TRBV12-3/TRBV12-4	TRBJ1-2	TGTGCCAGCAGTTTAAGGGCTTCGCACTATGGCTACACCTTC	CASSLRASHYGYTF
-	few	TRBV27	TRBJ2-3	TGTGCCAGCAGTCCCCCTGCTTCAGGAGTGGCGCGAAATACGCAGTATTTT	CASSPPASGVARNTQYF
-	once	TRBV12-3/TRBV12-4	TRBJ1-4	TGTGCCAGCGGTGCGGGGGGTGCTAATGAAAAACTGTTTTTT	CASGAGGANEKLFF
TRBD1	-	TRBV6-2/TRBV6-3	TRBJ2-6	TGTGCCAGCAGCGACCGGACAGGGTCTCGTTCTGGGGCCAACGTCCTGACTTTC	CASSDRTGSRSGANVLTF
-	few	TRBV7-2	TRBJ1-2	TGTGCCAGCAGCTTAGCTGGGGAATCCCGGTCGGGTGGCTACACCTTC	CASSLAGESRSGGYTF
TRBD2	-	TRBV11-2	TRBJ2-1	TGTGCCAGCAGCTTACGCCCGGGAGGGCCAGGAAATGAGCAGTTCTTC	CASSLRPGGPGNEQFF
TRBD1	-	TRBV7-2	TRBJ2-1	TGTGCCAGCAGCCCCCGAACCGACAGGGTCTTTAGTGAGCAGTTCTTC	CASSPRTDRVFSEQFF
-	-	TRBV29-1	TRBJ2-5	TGCAGCGTTGAAGATCGGAGCCTTCAAGAGACCCAGTACTTC	CSVEDRSLQETQYF
TRBD1	-	TRBV4-1	TRBJ1-4	TGCGCCAGCAGCCCCCCGGGACAGGGGCGCGAAAAACTGTTTTTT	CASSPPGQGREKLFF
-	-	TRBV7-8	TRBJ2-3	TGTGCCAGCAGCTTAGGTGTAGGGTGGGATACGCAGTATTTT	CASSLGVGWDTQYF
TRBD2	few	TRBV7-3	TRBJ2-1	TGTGCCAGCAGCTTAGGGACTACGGCGACCAATGAGCAGTTCTTC	CASSLGTTATNEQFF
TRBD2	few	TRBV6-4	TRBJ2-7	TGTGCCAGCAGCGGACTAGCGGGGGACTACGAGCAGTACTTC	CASSGLAGDYEQYF
TRBD1	-	TRBV4-1	TRBJ1-1	TGCGCCAGCAGCCTAAGGGACAGGGGAGTGATGAACACTGAAGCTTTCTTT	CASSLRDRGVMNTEAFF
-	-	TRBV7-2	TRBJ1-2	TGTGCCAGCAGCTTAGATCGGCGGAACTATGGCTACACCTTC	CASSLDRRNYGYTF
TRBD2	-	TRBV4-1	TRBJ2-3	TGCGCCAGCAGCCAAGATTTTTTAGGGACTACTCTAAGGAATACGCAGTATTTT	CASSQDFLGTTLRNTQYF
TRBD2	-	TRBV20-1	TRBJ2-1	TGCAGTGCTAGAGATACTAGCGGGCATTACAATGAGCAGTTCTTC	CSARDTSGHYNEQFF
-	-	TRBV5-1	TRBJ2-1	TGCGCCAGCAGCCCTCGGCCGGGTGGGGGCCACAATGAGCAGTTCTTC	CASSPRPGGGHNEQFF
-	few	TRBV5-1	TRBJ2-1	TGCGCCAGCAGCTTGGGGGTCCCTGGTAGTGAGCAGTTCTTC	CASSLGVPGSEQFF
-	few	TRBV10-3	TRBJ1-2	TGTGCCATCAGTGAGTCTTCGGACCGCGTCCGTGGCTACACCTTC	CAISESSDRVRGYTF
TRBD1	-	TRBV6-5	TRBJ2-7	TGTGCCAGCAGTTACTTTGAGGGGGCCGTATACGAGCAGTACTTC	CASSYFEGAVYEQYF
-	-	TRBV6-1	TRBJ2-7	TGTGCCAGCAGTGCCCAGGGGACCTACGAGCAGTACTTC	CASSAQGTYEQYF
TRBD1	once	TRBV10-3	TRBJ2-5	TGTGCCATCAGTGAATTTCCCCCCGGACAGGGCGGTGAGACCCAGTACTTC	CAISEFPPGQGGETQYF
TRBD2	-	TRBV15	TRBJ2-1	TGTGTCACCAGCATGCTAGCGGGAGAGGGAAATGAGCAGTTCTTC	CVTSMLAGEGNEQFF
TRBD1	-	TRBV6-6	TRBJ2-7	TGTGCCAGCAGTCCTGGACAGGCCCGCTACGAGCAGTACTTC	CASSPGQARYEQYF
TRBD2	-	TRBV29-1	TRBJ2-2	TGCAGCGTTGCCCCCTTATCGGGGGGGCTCGCGAACACCGGGGAGCTGTTTTTT	CSVAPLSGGLANTGELFF
-	few	TRBV6-5	TRBJ2-3	TGTGCCAGCAGTCCGGACGGGAGCGGAGATACGCAGTATTTT	CASSPDGSGDTQYF
TRBD2	-	TRBV3-1	TRBJ2-5	TGTGCCAGCAGCCAAGTCCCCCGGGGGGAAGAGACCCAGTACTTC	CASSQVPRGEETQYF
-	-	TRBV7-8	TRBJ2-7	TGTGCCAGCAGCCCCGCTGTGGGGGACTACGAGCAGTACTTC	CASSPAVGDYEQYF
TRBD2	few	TRBV7-2	TRBJ2-3	TGTGCCAGCAGCTTAGCGCGGACTAGTATCGATACGCAGTATTTT	CASSLARTSIDTQYF
-	few	TRBV4-2	TRBJ1-1	TGTGCCAGCAGCTCCGAACAGTGGCTCCAGGGGACTGAAGCTTTCTTT	CASSSEQWLQGTEAFF
-	-	TRBV14	TRBJ2-5	TGTGCCAGCAGCCAATCGGGGATTTGGAGCCAAGAGACCCAGTACTTC	CASSQSGIWSQETQYF
TRBD1	-	TRBV29-1	TRBJ1-2	TGCAGCGTTGAAGATCAGGGGACAGTCTATGGCTACACCTTC	CSVEDQGTVYGYTF
-	-	TRBV20-1	TRBJ2-5	TGCAGTGCTAGAGATTCTTCGGGGCCTTCAGGGTGGACCCAGTACTTC	CSARDSSGPSGWTQYF
TRBD1	once	TRBV20-1	TRBJ2-4	TGCAGTGCTAGAGAAAGGACAGGGGGCTCCCAAAACATTCAGTACTTC	CSARERTGGSQNIQYF
TRBD2	-	TRBV5-1	TRBJ2-1	TGCGCCAGCAGCCCTAGCGGGAGGGCCGCCTACAATGAGCAGTTCTTC	CASSPSGRAAYNEQFF
-	-	TRBV6-2/TRBV6-3	TRBJ2-1	TGTGCCAGCAGTATACACATAGGCCCCTTCAATGAGCAGTTCTTC	CASSIHIGPFNEQFF
-	-	TRBV20-1	TRBJ1-4	TGCAGTGCTAGAGATGGAGCAGGGAACGAAAAACTGTTTTTT	CSARDGAGNEKLFF
TRBD2	-	TRBV12-3/TRBV12-4	TRBJ2-3	TGTGCCAGCAGTCGGCGGGAGGGCTTCACAGATACGCAGTATTTT	CASSRREGFTDTQYF
-	-	TRBV10-3	TRBJ1-2	TGTGCCTCCGGAGTGGAGAAACTAATTGGCTACACCTTC	CASGVEKLIGYTF